The clone carrying this T cell receptor beta chain was detected once. Antigen unknown. These data belong to a study of cytomegalovirus exposure and HLA in healthy donors. Study-wide results and caveats: What TCR beta sequences reportedly achieved was accurate prediction of HLA-A and HLA-B alleles in most subjects. Later on, a genetic analysis was performed. It linked a missense variant in DCLRE1C with V- and J-gene trimming of TCR beta.

Germline CDR1 and CDR2: SGHDT and YYEEEE. The CDR3 has 14 residues. V dropped 6 bases and J dropped 4; count of bases not matched to a gene: 6. The PCR had 60 Vbeta and 13 Jbeta primers. Per the authors' pipeline: In a later analysis, the count reached some 73 million unique TCR beta chains, with roughly 12 million shared. Some clones are missing from TCRdb's copy, which holds only in-frame ones; the method was immunoSEQ multiplex PCR. V and J calls and clone size are given by that table; D and trimming were obtained from the DNA. This sample yields some 200,000 clones, of which roughly 84% are seen a single time; 0.2% to 0.3% belongs to the top ten.

The genes are TRBV5-6 and TRBJ1-2, with 10 bases matching TRBD1. Sequencing used PBMCs. This sequence originates from a girl under two years old in good health and CMV-seronegative. For the CDR3, the DNA is TGTGCCAGCACCCGACAGGGGGCATCCTATGGCTACACCTTC. Its translation is CASTRQGASYGYTF.